A selection of T cell receptor beta chains follows, all from one sample in a study of a mutant IDH1 vaccine in newly diagnosed glioma. TCRdb keeps only in-frame clones here, not all; method: immunoSEQ multiplex PCR. This table holds approximately 25,000 clones, about 78% found once. No antigens are known for them. The source was PBMCs, collected from a glioma patient whose treatment included an IDH1 peptide vaccine. Receptor source: a woman younger than 30 with glioma. Both conserved end residues are part of each CDR3. Fields, in order: CDR3 length, V gene, J gene, clone size, D gene, CDR3 DNA, CDR3 protein. The D gene is left open where the match is weak. Size values are once, few and many counts, or a class for expanded clones, and some rows have none.

14	TRBV14	TRBJ1-2	.	TRBD1	TGTGCCAGCAGCCGAGAGACAGGGGGCTATGGCTACACCTTC	CASSRETGGYGYTF
14	TRBV19	TRBJ2-6	.	.	TGTGCCAGTAGTCTCACCTCTGGGGCCAACGTCCTGACTTTC	CASSLTSGANVLTF
14	TRBV6-1	TRBJ1-1	once	TRBD1	TGTGCCAGCAAGAGGGGACAGGGGAACACTGAAGCTTTCTTT	CASKRGQGNTEAFF
14	TRBV5-1	TRBJ2-3	.	TRBD2	TGCGCCAGCAGCTTGACGTGGGGGGGAGATACGCAGTATTTT	CASSLTWGGDTQYF
11	TRBV6-6	TRBJ2-2	.	.	TGTGCCAGCAAGCTGTCCGGGGAGCTGTTTTTT	CASKLSGELFF
13	TRBV29-1	TRBJ2-7	.	TRBD1	TGCAGCGCCCATCGGACAGGCTCCTACGAGCAGTACTTC	CSAHRTGSYEQYF
15	TRBV5-8	TRBJ1-1	.	TRBD1	TGTGCCAGCCATTATCGGGACAGGGTGTGGACTGAAGCTTTCTTT	CASHYRDRVWTEAFF
13	TRBV5-1	TRBJ1-4	few	TRBD1	TGCGCCAGCAGCTTGGGACAGGGTGAAAAACTGTTTTTT	CASSLGQGEKLFF
13	TRBV25-1	TRBJ1-5	.	.	TGTGCCAGCAGTGGGGGTGGAAATCAGCCCCAGCATTTT	CASSGGGNQPQHF
14	TRBV5-1	TRBJ1-4	few	TRBD1	TGCGCCAGCAGCAAAGACAGGGAAAATGAAAAACTGTTTTTT	CASSKDRENEKLFF
13	TRBV19	TRBJ2-7	.	.	TGTGCCAGTATGCCCGACGAATCCTACGAGCAGTACTTC	CASMPDESYEQYF
15	TRBV7-9	TRBJ1-6	.	.	TGTGCCAGCAGCTCCGAAGGGAGGGGCAATTCACCCCTCCACTTT	CASSSEGRGNSPLHF
15	TRBV2	TRBJ1-6	.	.	TGTGCCAGCAGGGCCCGGGATGGGTTATATTCACCCCTCCACTTT	CASRARDGLYSPLHF
18	TRBV5-1	TRBJ2-5	once	TRBD1	TGCGCCAGCAGCTCTGGGACAGGGGCCAAGAGGTACCAAGAGACCCAGTACTTC	CASSSGTGAKRYQETQYF
14	TRBV6-5	TRBJ2-1	.	TRBD2	TGTGCCAGCAGTTACAGACTAGCTCACAATGAGCAGTTCTTC	CASSYRLAHNEQFF
13	TRBV29-1	TRBJ2-1	.	.	TGCAGCGTTGAGTCGGGAAAATACAATGAGCAGTTCTTC	CSVESGKYNEQFF
14	TRBV19	TRBJ2-7	.	.	TGTGCCAGTAGTTGGAAACAGGGTTCCTACGAGCAGTACTTC	CASSWKQGSYEQYF
14	TRBV6-5	TRBJ1-2	.	TRBD1	TGTGCCAGCAGGGGGACAGGGGGCGCCGGTGGCTACACCTTC	CASRGTGGAGGYTF
14	TRBV5-1	TRBJ1-2	.	.	TGCGCCAGCAGCTTGGTGGGGACTAACTATGGCTACACCTTC	CASSLVGTNYGYTF
14	TRBV7-2	TRBJ2-5	.	.	TGTGCCAGCAGCTTAGTGCGGGCCGGGGAGACCCAGTACTTC	CASSLVRAGETQYF
11	TRBV29-1	TRBJ2-3	.	.	TGCAGCGTACTAACAGCAGATACGCAGTATTTT	CSVLTADTQYF
15	TRBV11-3	TRBJ2-1	.	.	TGTGCCAGCAGCGCCCGGGACCAACCGTGGAATGAGCAGTTCTTC	CASSARDQPWNEQFF
15	TRBV30	TRBJ1-6	.	TRBD1	TGTGCCTGGAGAGGTCCGGACAGGAGGGGCTCACCCCTCCACTTT	CAWRGPDRRGSPLHF
15	TRBV19	TRBJ1-5	.	TRBD1	TGTGCCAGTACCCTCAGGGACAGGGAAGGACAGCCCCAGCATTTT	CASTLRDREGQPQHF
18	TRBV5-1	TRBJ1-1	.	.	TGCGCCAGCAGCTCGGGGGGGAGGGTAACGCTTTTTGGCACTGAAGCTTTCTTT	CASSSGGRVTLFGTEAFF
15	TRBV12-5	TRBJ2-7	.	.	TGTGCTAGTGGCTACCGGCACAGGGACCATTGCGAGCAGTACTTC	CASGYRHRDHCEQYF
15	TRBV6-6	TRBJ2-7	.	TRBD1	TGTGCCAGTTTGAACCCGGGACAGGCGCCCTACGAGCAGTACTTC	CASLNPGQAPYEQYF
16	TRBV2	TRBJ2-3	.	TRBD2	TGTGCCAGCAGTAGGGGACTAGCGGGGGCCACAGATACGCAGTATTTT	CASSRGLAGATDTQYF
12	TRBV6-5	TRBJ2-7	.	.	TGTGCCAGCAGTCCAGGTTACCACGAGCAGTACTTC	CASSPGYHEQYF
13	TRBV2	TRBJ1-2	.	.	TGTGCCAGCATTGGGTCTAGAGTTTTAGGCTACACCTTC	CASIGSRVLGYTF
16	TRBV4-1	TRBJ1-3	.	.	TGCGCCAGCAGCCAAGCGGGACCTATCTCTGGAAACACCATATATTTT	CASSQAGPISGNTIYF
13	TRBV19	TRBJ1-4	few	TRBD1	TGTGCCAGTGGCCGTGAGGACAGGACAAAACTGTTTTTT	CASGREDRTKLFF
15	TRBV6-1	TRBJ1-2	.	.	TGTGCCAGCAGTGATCTCGTACGGGGGGTCTATGGCTACACCTTC	CASSDLVRGVYGYTF
12	TRBV7-9	TRBJ1-1	few	.	TGTGCCAGCAGCTTAAATGGCCCTGAAGCTTTCTTT	CASSLNGPEAFF
12	TRBV19	TRBJ1-1	once	.	TGTGCCAGTAGTCGTTGGGGGTATGAAGCTTTCTTT	CASSRWGYEAFF
14	TRBV19	TRBJ1-3	few	TRBD1	TGTGCCAGTGACAGGGGGCTAAGCGGAAACACCATATATTTT	CASDRGLSGNTIYF
15	TRBV6-1	TRBJ2-1	.	.	TGTGCCAGCAGTCTACTACAGGGAACCTACAATGAGCAGTTCTTC	CASSLLQGTYNEQFF
14	TRBV7-2	TRBJ2-7	.	TRBD2	TGTGCCAGCAGCTTTAGCGGGGGGCCCTACGAGCAGTACTTC	CASSFSGGPYEQYF
13	TRBV2	TRBJ2-7	.	TRBD1	TGTGCCAGCCAGACAGGGGGCCCCTACGAGCAGTACTTC	CASQTGGPYEQYF
13	TRBV2	TRBJ1-5	.	TRBD1	TGTGCCAGCAGTGCCGATGGGGGGGGGACAGGGACTTTT	CASSADGGGTGTF
16	TRBV5-4	TRBJ2-5	.	.	TGTGCCAGCAGCTCCCGGGGCCAGGGGACTCGGGAGACCCAGTACTTC	CASSSRGQGTRETQYF
13	TRBV19	TRBJ1-5	.	.	TGTGCCAGTAGTACGAAAACCGAGCAGCCCCAGCATTTT	CASSTKTEQPQHF
15	TRBV7-2	TRBJ2-1	.	TRBD2	TGTGCCAGCAGGAAAGCGGGAGTATCGGTCAATGAGCAGTTCTTC	CASRKAGVSVNEQFF
16	TRBV4-2	TRBJ2-3	.	TRBD2	TGTGCCAGCAGCCAACGCACTAGCGGGAGCGAAGATACGCAGTATTTT	CASSQRTSGSEDTQYF
16	TRBV7-2	TRBJ1-1	few	TRBD1	TGTGCCAGCAGCTTAGGGGGACAGGGGGCATATGGTGAAGCTTTCTTT	CASSLGGQGAYGEAFF
15	TRBV19	TRBJ2-6	.	.	TGTGCCAGTAGTATATTGGAAGCTGGGGCCAACGTCCTGACTTTC	CASSILEAGANVLTF
13	TRBV6-5	TRBJ2-3	.	.	TGTGCCAGCAGTTACTCGGGAGACTATACGCAGTATTTT	CASSYSGDYTQYF
14	TRBV5-5	TRBJ2-7	.	.	TGTGCCAGCAGAAGGGACTCCGGGCTACTCGAGCAGTACTTC	CASRRDSGLLEQYF
9	TRBV7-2	TRBJ2-3	.	.	TGTGCCAGCAATGGTACGCAGTATTTT	CASNGTQYF
13	TRBV7-6	TRBJ2-5	.	.	TGTGCCAGCAGCTTAATGGGCTGGGAGACCCAGTACTTC	CASSLMGWETQYF